This T cell receptor beta chain was observed in a study of CD8 T cells in ankylosing spondylitis. Study-level results: Ankylosing spondylitis blood appeared to be characterized by a TCR beta motif of several highly homologous variants.

The table lists this clonotype with a few counts. What it binds is unknown. TCRdb re-derived calls from the 5' RACE reads in MiXCR, one entry per CDR3 protein. The sample includes approximately 400,000 distinct CDR3 sequences, roughly 25% of them seen just once. This CDR3 is built from 17 residues. Per the germline V gene, CDR1 is DFQATT and CDR2 is SNEGSKA (reference sequence). V shed 3 bases and J 1 base; nucleotides not matched to a gene: 9. The clonotype originates from a male donor with ankylosing spondylitis. The V gene is TRBV20-1, the J gene TRBJ2-5, with 12 bases identical to TRBD2. The sequencing input was blood, either unsorted or a sorted T cell fraction (not recorded which). The CDR3 loop is CSARGTGTSGLQETQYF. CDR3 DNA sequence: TGCAGTGCTAGGGGGACAGGGACTAGCGGGCTCCAAGAGACCCAGTACTTC.